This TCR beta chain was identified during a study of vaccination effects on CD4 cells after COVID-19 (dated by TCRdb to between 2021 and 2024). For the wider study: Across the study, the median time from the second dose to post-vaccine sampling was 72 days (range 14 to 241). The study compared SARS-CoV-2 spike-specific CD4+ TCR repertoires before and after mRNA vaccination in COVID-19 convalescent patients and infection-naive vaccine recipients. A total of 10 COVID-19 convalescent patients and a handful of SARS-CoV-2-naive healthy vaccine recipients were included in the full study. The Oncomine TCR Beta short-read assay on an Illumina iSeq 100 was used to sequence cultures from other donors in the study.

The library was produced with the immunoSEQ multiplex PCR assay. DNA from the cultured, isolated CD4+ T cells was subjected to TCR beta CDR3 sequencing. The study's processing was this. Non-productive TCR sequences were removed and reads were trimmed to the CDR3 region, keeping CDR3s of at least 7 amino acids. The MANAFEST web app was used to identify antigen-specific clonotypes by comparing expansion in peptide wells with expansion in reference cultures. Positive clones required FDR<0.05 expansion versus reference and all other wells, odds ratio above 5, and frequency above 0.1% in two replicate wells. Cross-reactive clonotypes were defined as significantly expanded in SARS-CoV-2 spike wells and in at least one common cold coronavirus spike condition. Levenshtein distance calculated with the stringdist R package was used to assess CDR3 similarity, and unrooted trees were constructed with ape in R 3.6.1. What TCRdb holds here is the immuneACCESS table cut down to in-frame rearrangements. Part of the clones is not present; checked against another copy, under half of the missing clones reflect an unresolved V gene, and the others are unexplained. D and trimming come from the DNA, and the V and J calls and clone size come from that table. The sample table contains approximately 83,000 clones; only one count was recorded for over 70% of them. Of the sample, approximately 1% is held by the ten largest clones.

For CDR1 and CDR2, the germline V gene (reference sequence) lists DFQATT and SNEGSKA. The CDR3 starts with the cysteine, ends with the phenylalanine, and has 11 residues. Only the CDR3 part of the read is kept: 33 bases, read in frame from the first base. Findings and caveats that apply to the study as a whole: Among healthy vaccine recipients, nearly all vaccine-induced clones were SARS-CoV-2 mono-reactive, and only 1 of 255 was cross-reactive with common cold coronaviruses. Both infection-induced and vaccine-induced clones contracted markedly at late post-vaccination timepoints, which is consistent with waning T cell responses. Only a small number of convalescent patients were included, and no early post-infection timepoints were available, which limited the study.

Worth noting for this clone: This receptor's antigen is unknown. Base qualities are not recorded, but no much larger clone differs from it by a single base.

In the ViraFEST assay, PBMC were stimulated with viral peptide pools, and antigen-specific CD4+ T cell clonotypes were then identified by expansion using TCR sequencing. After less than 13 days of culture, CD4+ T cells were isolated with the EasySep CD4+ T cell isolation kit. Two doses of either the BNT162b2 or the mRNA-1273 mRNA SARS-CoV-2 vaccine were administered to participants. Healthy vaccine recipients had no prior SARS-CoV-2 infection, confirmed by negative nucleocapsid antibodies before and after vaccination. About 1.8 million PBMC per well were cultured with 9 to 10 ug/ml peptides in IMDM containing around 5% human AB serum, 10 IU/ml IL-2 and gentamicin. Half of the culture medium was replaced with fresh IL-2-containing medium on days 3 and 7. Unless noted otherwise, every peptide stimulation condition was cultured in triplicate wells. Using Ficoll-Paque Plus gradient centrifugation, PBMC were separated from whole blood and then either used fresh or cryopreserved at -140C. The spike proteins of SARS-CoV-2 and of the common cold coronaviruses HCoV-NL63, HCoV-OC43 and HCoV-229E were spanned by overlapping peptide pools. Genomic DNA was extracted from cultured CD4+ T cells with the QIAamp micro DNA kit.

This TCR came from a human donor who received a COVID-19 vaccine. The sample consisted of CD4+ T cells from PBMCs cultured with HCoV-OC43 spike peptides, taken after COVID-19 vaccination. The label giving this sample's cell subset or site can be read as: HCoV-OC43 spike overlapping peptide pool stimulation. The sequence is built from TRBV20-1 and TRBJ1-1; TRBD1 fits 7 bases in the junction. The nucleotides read TGCAGGCCCCAGGGGGACACTGAAGCTTTCTTT. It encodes CRPQGDTEAFF.